This T cell receptor beta chain was documented in a study of a mutant IDH1 vaccine in newly diagnosed glioma. Looked up from germline, CDR1 is SGHRS and CDR2 is YFSETQ. Trimming removed 1 base from V and 0 bases from J, with 7 bases in between. The CDR3 consists of 15 residues. Time point: week 11, during vaccination. One vaccine dose held 300 ug of mutant IDH1 20-mer peptide and came with topical imiquimod. Clones were read by immunoSEQ multiplex PCR, and TCRdb kept only the in-frame ones, dropping some. The sample holds 35,000 to 45,000 clones, about four fifths seen once. A note on this clone: The antigen remains undetermined.

The J gene is TRBJ2-2, the V gene TRBV5-1; no clear D. The specimen was peripheral blood mononuclear cells (PBMCs), collected from a glioma patient whose treatment included an IDH1 peptide vaccine. The clonotype originates from a woman in her twenties or thirties with glioma. Some clones in this sample may be carry-over from other donors' samples. The CDR3 here is CASSLWSSNTGELFF. Written as DNA, the CDR3 is TGCGCCAGCAGCTTGTGGTCCTCGAACACCGGGGAGCTGTTTTTT.